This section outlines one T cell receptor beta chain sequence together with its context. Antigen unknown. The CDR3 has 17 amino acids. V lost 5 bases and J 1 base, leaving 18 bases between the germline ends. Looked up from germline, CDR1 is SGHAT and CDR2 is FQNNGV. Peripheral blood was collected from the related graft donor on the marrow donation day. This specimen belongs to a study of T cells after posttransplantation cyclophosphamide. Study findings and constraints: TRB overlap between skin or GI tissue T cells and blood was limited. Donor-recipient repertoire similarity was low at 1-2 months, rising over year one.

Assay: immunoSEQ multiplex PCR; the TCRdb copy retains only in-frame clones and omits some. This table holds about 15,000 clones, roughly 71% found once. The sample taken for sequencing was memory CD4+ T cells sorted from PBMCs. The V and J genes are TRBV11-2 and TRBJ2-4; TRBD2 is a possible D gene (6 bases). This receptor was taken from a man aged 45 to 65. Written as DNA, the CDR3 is TGTGCCAGCAGCAAGGAGGTCGCGGGGAGGGCCAAAAACATTCAGTACTTC. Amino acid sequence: CASSKEVAGRAKNIQYF.